The clone carrying this T cell receptor (beta chain) was detected ten times or more. The data derive from a study of naive and memory T cell subsets. Germline V lookup: CDR1 SEHNR, CDR2 FQNEAQ (reference sequence). V was clipped by 2 bases and J by 3 bases, with 7 bases between them. The CDR3 length is 13 residues. TCR cDNA received a 3' ligated oligonucleotide that carried a UMI. Amplification of ligated cDNA took four PCR rounds with SP2 and nested alpha and beta constant primers. Reverse transcription of blood and skin TCR RNA was primed at alpha and beta constant regions. TCRdb itself ran the 5' RACE reads through MiXCR, one entry per CDR3 protein. Among about 48,000 distinct CDR3 sequences listed, over 3.5% were seen once.

This receptor was taken from a female donor in good health. The rearrangement uses TRBV7-9 and TRBJ2-5, with D maybe TRBD1 (5 bases). The DNA of the CDR3 is TGTGCCAGCAGCTTAAGACAGAAAGAGACCCAGTACTTC. Protein: CASSLRQKETQYF. Using reference TRBV7-9 and TRBJ2-5 for the parts outside the CDR3, the full variable domain is DTGVSQNPRHKITKRGQNVTFRCDPISEHNRLYWYRQTLGQGPEFLTYFQNEAQLEKSRLLSDRFSAERPKGSFSTLEIQRTEQGDSAMYLCASSLRQKETQYFGPGTRLLVL.